This T cell receptor beta chain was documented in a study of Ad26.COV2.S vaccination and SARS-CoV-2 variants. The CDR3 contains 14 residues. CDR1 is KGHSH, CDR2 LQKENI, per germline. The sample holds one count of this clone. Its ends do not fully match the called genes, so a read error is possible. The protocol was immunoSEQ multiplex PCR, while the TCRdb copy is restricted to in-frame clones and leaves out a portion. This table holds roughly 350,000 clones, around 87% found once. The treatment was: over 15 received Ad26.COV2.S at low or high dose, single or two shots; a few received placebo; per-sample allocation not given. Each sample was drawn 63 days after the first injection (of vaccine or placebo). In Boston, the donor was an adult between 18-55 years of age.

The V and J genes are TRBV18 and TRBJ2-3; 7 nucleotides align to TRBD1. The receptor comes from a person aged 18 to 65 who received the Ad26.COV2.S COVID-19 vaccine or a placebo. The sample was peripheral blood, taken in a trial of Ad26.COV2.S vaccine versus placebo. The CDR3 here is CASSPATGTDMQYF. DNA of the CDR3: TGTGCCAGCTCACCAGCAACAGGGACAGATATGCAGTATTTT.